This entry lists 30 T cell receptor beta chains sequenced from one sample in a study of OX40 agonist ivuxolimab in advanced cancers. Profiling relied on immunoSEQ multiplex PCR, and the TCRdb table lists in-frame clones only, not all of them. The sample consists of tens of thousands of clones, about four fifths of them appearing once. Sample: CD4+ or CD8+ T cells sorted from blood, taken in a trial of the OX40 agonist ivuxolimab. Receptors were obtained from an adult with an advanced solid tumor such as melanoma, head and neck, liver or kidney cancer.

This sequence joins TRBV5-8 and TRBJ1-2; 12 positions agree with TRBD1. Trimming took 5 bases from V and 7 from J; bases not matched to a gene: 9. Germline CDR1 and CDR2: SGHTS and YDEGEE. The CDR3 spans 15 residues. For the CDR3, the DNA is TGTGCCAGCAGTATTACGGGACAGGGGGCTGGTGGCTACACCTTC. It encodes CASSITGQGAGGYTF.

The gene calls are TRBV19 and TRBJ2-7; 7 positions match TRBD1. Per germline, CDR1 LNHDA and CDR2 SQIVND (reference sequence). This CDR3 contains 14 residues. V dropped 6 bases and J dropped 3; count of bases not matched to a gene: 8. For the CDR3, the DNA is TGTGCCAGTAGCAACCCGACAGGGAACTACGAGCAGTACTTC. This sequence encodes CASSNPTGNYEQYF.

The chain's CDR3 is CAITGSSYEQYF. DNA for the CDR3: TGTGCCATCACGGGGAGCTCCTACGAGCAGTACTTC. V is TRBV10-3 and J is TRBJ2-7, with D possibly TRBD2 on 5 matching bases. With 7 bases removed from V and 0 bases from J, the gap between germline ends came to 7 bases. The CDR3 spans 12 residues. Germline V CDR1 and CDR2: ENHRY, SYGVKD.

This clone has more than one count but fewer than ten. V gene TRBV5-6 combines with J gene TRBJ2-7; 7 bases are a match to TRBD2. The CDR3 contains 16 residues. Losses at the gene ends were 0 bases for V and 1 base for J; bases not matched to a gene: 7. Germline CDR1 and CDR2: SGHDT and YYEEEE. CDR3 protein: CASSLGGGGFSYEQYF. The CDR3 DNA follows: TGTGCCAGCAGCTTGGGTGGGGGAGGGTTTTCCTACGAGCAGTACTTC.

The V gene is TRBV19, the J gene TRBJ2-7; 9 nucleotides match TRBD2. Losses at the gene ends were 10 bases for V and 5 bases for J; bases not matched to a gene: 12. CDR3 size: 14 residues. Per germline, CDR1 LNHDA and CDR2 SQIVND (reference sequence). The chain's CDR3 is CATRSGRGRDEQYF. The DNA of the CDR3 is TGTGCCACACGTAGCGGGAGAGGTCGGGACGAGCAGTACTTC.

This chain joins TRBV5-8 and TRBJ2-7, with 7 nucleotides matching TRBD1. The germline V gene encodes CDR1 SGHTS and CDR2 YDEGEE. The CDR3 is 14 amino acids. The trim removed 4 bases at V and 2 bases at J, leaving 6 bases unmatched. CDR3 region: CASSPGTAPYEQYF. The CDR3 nucleotides read TGTGCCAGCAGCCCCGGGACAGCACCCTACGAGCAGTACTTC.

V gene TRBV5-1 combines with J gene TRBJ1-2; the match to TRBD1 covers 8 bases. Trimming at V came to 7 bases and at J to 4 bases, leaving 6 bases not matched to a gene. This CDR3 is built from 13 residues. In germline, CDR1 is SGHRS, CDR2 YFSETQ. CDR3 amino acids: CASSTGVAYGYTF. The CDR3 region has the DNA TGCGCCAGCTCGACAGGGGTCGCCTATGGCTACACCTTC.

J is TRBJ1-5 and V is TRBV4-3, with D tentatively TRBD1 (5 bases). The V gene's germline CDR1 is LGHNA and CDR2 YSLEER. The CDR3 runs to 15 residues. V lost 0 bases to trimming and J lost 5 bases, with 11 bases between them. The CDR3 region is CASSQEAGRYQPQHF. CDR3 coding DNA: TGCGCCAGCAGCCAAGAGGCAGGGAGGTATCAGCCCCAGCATTTT.

This clone appeared once. The chain joins TRBV2 to TRBJ2-3; 9 bases agree with TRBD2. CDR3 length equals 22 residues. CDR1 and CDR2 from the germline V gene are SNHLY and FYNNEI. The J segment lost 4 bases and the V segment lost 7 bases, leaving 30 bases of the junction unmatched. The CDR3 nucleotides read TGTGCCAGCACTAAAGAATTGGATTTTTTAGCGGGGGCCCCGGGGGGAGCAGATACGCAGTATTTT. Encoded protein: CASTKELDFLAGAPGGADTQYF.

The V gene is TRBV28, the J gene TRBJ2-6, with D perhaps TRBD1 or TRBD2 (5 bases each). Trimming stripped 4 bases from V and 3 bases from J, with 25 bases between. Germline V gene sequence: CDR1 MDHEN, CDR2 SYDVKM. The length of the CDR3 is 20 residues. As DNA, the CDR3 is TGTGCCAGCAGTTCGCGGCGAGTCGAGCTAGGGACGGGTGGGGCCAACGTCCTGACTTTC. Its protein is CASSSRRVELGTGGANVLTF.

This chain connects TRBV18 to TRBJ2-2, with D uncertain. The CDR3 spans 16 residues. V was clipped by 3 bases and J by 0 bases, with 11 bases between them. The V gene's germline CDR1 is KGHSH and CDR2 LQKENI. The CDR3 sequence: CASSPGLRTNTGELFF. The CDR3 DNA reads TGTGCCAGCTCACCCGGTCTTAGGACGAACACCGGGGAGCTGTTTTTT. The whole variable domain, remainder taken from reference TRBV18 and TRBJ2-2, is NAGVMQNPRHLVRRRGQEARLRCSPMKGHSHVYWYRQLPEEGLKFMVYLQKENIIDESGMPKERFSAEFPKEGPSILRIQQVVRGDSAAYFCASSPGLRTNTGELFFGEGSRLTVL.

This clone was counted only a few times. The CDR3, as DNA: TGTGCCAGCAGCAGACAGGGGGATTCAGATACGCAGTATTTT. Amino acid sequence: CASSRQGDSDTQYF. The chain employs TRBV28 and TRBJ2-3, with 9 bases matching TRBD1. Germline CDR1 MDHEN, CDR2 SYDVKM. Unmatched junction bases numbered 5, after V lost 6 bases and J lost 4 bases. The CDR3 contains 14 residues.

The gene calls are TRBV2 and TRBJ2-3, with unresolved D. Trimming took off 8 bases at V and 6 bases at J, with 18 bases between the two ends. The CDR3 has 14 residues. Germline V gene data show CDR1 as SNHLY and CDR2 as FYNNEI. CDR3 sequence reads: CASSSLIGVDTQYF. CDR3 bases: TGTGCCAGCTCATCCTTGATTGGTGTGGATACGCAGTATTTT.

The V gene is TRBV9, the J gene TRBJ2-7; 7 bases align to TRBD1. V was pared by 3 bases and J by 5 bases, with 14 bases of the junction left unmatched. Germline V CDR1 and CDR2: SGDLS, YYNGEE. CDR3 length: 16 residues. The CDR3 reads CASSAGVGVRGHEQYF. CDR3 nucleotides: TGTGCCAGCAGCGCAGGGGTGGGGGTTAGGGGGCACGAGCAGTACTTC.

The table lists this clone with a count of one. A junction end diverges from the germline sequence, so it may reflect a read error. The chain recombines TRBV6-1 with TRBJ2-7; a weak D match, TRBD1 (6 bases). Germline-derived CDR1 and CDR2 are MNHNS and SASEGT. CDR3 length: 12 amino acids. DNA of the CDR3: TGTGCCAGCAGAGAACAGGGCAGCCCCTATCACTTC. This gives the protein CASREQGSPYHF.

The chain couples TRBV10-1 to TRBJ2-3, with a tentative D call TRBD1 (5 bases). This CDR3 region has 16 residues. V lost 4 bases to trimming and J lost 1 base, with 15 bases between them. Germline V CDR1 and CDR2: WNHNN, SYGVQD (reference sequence). DNA for the CDR3: TGCGCCAGCAGTGGATTACGCTTAGGGGGCACAGATACGCAGTATTTT. Encoded protein: CASSGLRLGGTDTQYF.

The chain combines TRBV5-4 with TRBJ2-3, with 9 bases identical to TRBD2. CDR3 length: 16 amino acids. V lost 5 bases, J lost 2 bases, and 9 bases stayed unmatched. Germline values: CDR1 SGHNT, CDR2 YYREEE (reference sequence). CDR3: CASRSGERGATDTQYF. CDR3 nucleotide sequence: TGTGCCAGCAGATCTGGTGAGCGGGGGGCCACAGATACGCAGTATTTT.

V usage is TRBV18 and J usage is TRBJ2-5, with D perhaps TRBD2 (5 bases). Deletions cut 2 bases from V and 5 bases from J, with 12 bases between. CDR1 and CDR2 (germline): KGHSH, LQKENI. The CDR3 extends over 14 amino acids. The CDR3 spells CASSPSPRVETQYF. Here the CDR3 DNA reads TGTGCCAGCTCACCATCCCCGAGGGTGGAGACCCAGTACTTC.

The chain couples TRBV11-1 to TRBJ2-6; unclear D gene. Germline loops: CDR1 SGHAT, CDR2 FQDESV (reference sequence). The length of the CDR3 is 14 residues. Trimming removed 8 bases at V and 4 bases at J, with 12 bases between. CDR3 nucleotides: TGTGCCAGCTTCCGAAGGGTGGGGGCCAACGTCCTGACTTTC. Translated: CASFRRVGANVLTF.

The chain is built from TRBV6-5 and TRBJ1-5, with D possibly being TRBD1 (6 bases). V lost 6 bases to trimming and J lost 8 bases, with 20 bases between them. Germline V gene lookup returns CDR1 MNHEY and CDR2 SVGAGI. This CDR3 region has 15 residues. CDR3 residues: CASRGGYWWAEPQHF. In DNA, the CDR3 is TGTGCCAGCAGAGGGGGTTATTGGTGGGCAGAGCCCCAGCATTTT.

V gene TRBV18 combines with J gene TRBJ1-2, with 7 bases that match TRBD1. Trimming cost V 3 bases and J 2 bases; bases outside gene matches: 3. Germline values: CDR1 KGHSH, CDR2 LQKENI. The CDR3 is made up of 14 amino acids. CDR3 coding DNA: TGTGCCAGCTCACCGGGGACAGAGAACTATGGCTACACCTTC. Translation: CASSPGTENYGYTF. The full variable domain, with the rest looked up from reference TRBV18 and TRBJ1-2, is NAGVMQNPRHLVRRRGQEARLRCSPMKGHSHVYWYRQLPEEGLKFMVYLQKENIIDESGMPKERFSAEFPKEGPSILRIQQVVRGDSAAYFCASSPGTENYGYTFGSGTRLTVV.

The V call is TRBV5-6, the J call TRBJ2-3, with unresolved D. V was clipped by 0 bases and J by 0 bases, with 14 bases between them. This CDR3 has 17 amino acids. CDR1 and CDR2 (germline): SGHDT, YYEEEE. In DNA form, the CDR3 reads TGTGCCAGCAGCTTGGCAACCTCCCACACGAGCACAGATACGCAGTATTTT. Its protein product is CASSLATSHTSTDTQYF. The full variable domain, with the rest looked up from reference TRBV5-6 and TRBJ2-3, is DAGVTQSPTHLIKTRGQQVTLRCSPKSGHDTVSWYQQALGQGPQFIFQYYEEEERQRGNFPDRFSGHQFPNYSSELNVNALLLGDSALYLCASSLATSHTSTDTQYFGPGTRLTVL.

This clone has a handful of counts. This sequence joins TRBV28 and TRBJ1-1; 11 bases align to TRBD1. The junction had 6 bases not matched to a gene; V was cut back by 6 bases and J by 0 bases. The germline gives CDR1 MDHEN, CDR2 SYDVKM. The CDR3 has 16 amino acids. The CDR3 nucleotides read TGTGCCAGCAGGTGGACAGGGGGCGATGTGAACACTGAAGCTTTCTTT. Residues: CASRWTGGDVNTEAFF.

The rearrangement joins TRBV29-1 to TRBJ2-3; D might be TRBD2 (6 bases). Germline CDR1 and CDR2: SQVTM and ANQGSEA. The germline V and J ends were trimmed by 7 bases and 0 bases, with 14 bases remaining between them. CDR3 length equals 14 residues. The CDR3 region is CSGWWAGSTDTQYF. The CDR3 DNA reads TGCAGCGGCTGGTGGGCGGGAAGCACAGATACGCAGTATTTT.

The rearrangement joins TRBV7-9 to TRBJ1-2; D possibly corresponds to TRBD1 (5 bases). The V end lost 3 bases, the J end lost 1 base, and 6 bases lay between the germline ends. Germline assignment: CDR1 SEHNR and CDR2 FQNEAQ (reference sequence). This CDR3 is 13 amino acids long. CDR3 loop: CASSFQGNYGYTF. In DNA form, the CDR3 reads TGTGCCAGCAGCTTCCAGGGTAACTATGGCTACACCTTC.

The J gene is TRBJ2-1, the V gene TRBV9; D is unclear. V lost 6 bases and J 7 bases, leaving 26 bases between the germline ends. Germline V gene sequence: CDR1 SGDLS, CDR2 YYNGEE. The CDR3 runs to 17 residues. CDR3 sequence: CASTDPQIDSFMNEQFF. The CDR3 nucleotides read TGTGCCAGCACGGACCCGCAGATCGATAGCTTTATGAATGAGCAGTTCTTC.

This chain joins TRBV4-2 and TRBJ2-1, with TRBD2 matching over 12 bases. The CDR3 covers 16 residues. Germline-derived CDR1 and CDR2 are LGHNA and YNFKEQ. V was pared by 4 bases and J by 5 bases, with 6 bases of the junction left unmatched. The CDR3 DNA reads as TGTGCCAGCAGCCGGTCACGGACTAGCGGGAACAATGAGCAGTTCTTC. It encodes CASSRSRTSGNNEQFF.

The gene calls are TRBV6-5 and TRBJ1-1; D unresolved. Germline V gives CDR1 MNHEY, CDR2 SVGAGI. The V end was cut by 3 bases, the J end by 2 bases, with 10 bases between. This CDR3 region has 14 residues. CDR3 loop: CASSYRRSNTEAFF. DNA for the CDR3: TGTGCCAGCAGTTATCGGCGGTCCAACACTGAAGCTTTCTTT.

About this clone itself: One junction end does not reproduce the germline sequence, and a read error may be involved. The chain carries TRBV20-1 and TRBJ2-7; maybe TRBD2 (6 bases). Germline V gives CDR1 DFQATT, CDR2 SNEGSKA (reference sequence). The CDR3 has 10 residues. The CDR3 nucleotides are TGCAGTGCTAGTCGGAGGGTTAATTCCTTC. The encoded protein is CSASRRVNSF.

There are a few counts of this clone. The chain is built from TRBV5-1 and TRBJ2-3; D might be TRBD2 (6 bases). Germline-derived CDR1 and CDR2 are SGHRS and YFSETQ. V was pared by 4 bases and J by 5 bases, with 20 bases between. The CDR3 totals 16 residues. The DNA for the CDR3 is TGCGCCAGCAGCGCCTACTCTGTCGGGGGAGGAGATACGCAGTATTTT. This gives the protein CASSAYSVGGGDTQYF.